These T cell receptor beta chains were read from a single sample in a study of blood T cell repertoires in COVID-19. Here immunoSEQ multiplex PCR was the method, and the copy in TCRdb shows in-frame clones only, minus some. The table includes 150,000 or so clones, approximately 83% detected once. Source material: peripheral blood. These receptor sequences come from a woman over 75 with acute or convalescent COVID-19. Both conserved end residues are trimmed from each CDR3.

TRBV18	ASSPPGFEDEQY
TRBV6-2/TRBV6-3	ASSSDRKQPQH
TRBV20-1	SASDGYT
TRBV7-6	ASSLRGKAGELF
TRBV5-4	ASSLDGSGANVLT
TRBV24-1	ATSAPSGGVYEQF
TRBV30	ASTQGKNTEAF
TRBV9	ASSDSGQTYNEQF
TRBV2	ASTRGSQETQY
TRBV7-2	ASSRDRNSGNTIY
TRBV3-1/TRBV3-2	ASNTGGKGYT
TRBV7-3	ASSPNGPGDETQY
TRBV7-9	ASSLLLGQGGNTIY
TRBV12-3/TRBV12-4	ASRLDGNTEAF
TRBV27	ASSLAPLNRVGSYNEQF
TRBV5-1	ASRTGRRTTNEKLF
TRBV9	ASSVGEGRGEKLF
TRBV27	ASSSGPSGSQY
TRBV7-8	ASSLTWQGRRNSPLH
TRBV7-2	ASSLLGGGHSDTQY
TRBV11-1	ASSPRDRQETQY
TRBV7-9	ASSREGSTEAF
TRBV5-4	ASTPKGGLGSTGELF
TRBV6-6	ASSYSTRSDGYT
TRBV7-3	ASSRSPGNEQF
TRBV5-1	ASSPGMNTEAF
TRBV27	ASSLTGGARNQPQH
TRBV7-3	ASSPGQGNSAF
TRBV9	ASSVGGGNYNSPLH
TRBV27	ASSAGWGSDTGELF
TRBV18	ASSADRQYGYT
TRBV5-1	ASSLLPGQGEGYT
TRBV15	ATSRPSGGGYT
TRBV7-9	ASSLRTSPLTNTGELF
TRBV2	ASSRSAGGTGELF
TRBV9	ASSVVGSGGHGYT
TRBV5-1	ASSSGTENEKLF
TRBV13	ASSLAASRASGNTIY
TRBV7-2	ASSLGDSSYEQY
TRBV12-3/TRBV12-4	ASSLTGQGEAF
TRBV2	ASSADTYNQPQH
TRBV18	ASSRSGQADSGNTIY
TRBV5-4	ASSADRGNSPLH
TRBV18	ASSPNLQGMNTEAF
TRBV5-1	ASSLANGASSYEQY
TRBV4-2	ASSHPQDNQPQH
TRBV6-7	ASNGKRGPAEDTQY
TRBV29-1	SVEDRGQVGAL
TRBV9	ASSPGTGYSDSNQPQH
TRBV5-5	ASSRRVVGQPQH
TRBV19	ASTWTGAQPQH
TRBV18	ASSPPQNTEAF
TRBV6-1	ASSEDGALSTEAF
TRBV4-3	ASSQGLLGSYGYT
TRBV27	ASTALRKAGNIQY